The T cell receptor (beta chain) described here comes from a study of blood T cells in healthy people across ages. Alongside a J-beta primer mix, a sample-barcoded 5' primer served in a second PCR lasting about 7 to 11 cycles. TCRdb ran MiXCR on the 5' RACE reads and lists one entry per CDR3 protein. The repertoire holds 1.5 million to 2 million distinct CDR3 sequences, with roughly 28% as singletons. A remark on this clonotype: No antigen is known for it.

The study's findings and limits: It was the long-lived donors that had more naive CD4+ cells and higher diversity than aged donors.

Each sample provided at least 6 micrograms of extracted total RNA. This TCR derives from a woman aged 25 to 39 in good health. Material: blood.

The CDR3 region has the DNA TGTGCCAGCAGGGGACGAAGGTGGGGACGGATGGGACCCGACACCGAGCAGTACTTC. The encoded protein is CASRGRRWGRMGPDTEQYF. The V call is TRBV12-3 or TRBV12-4, the J call TRBJ2-7; D may correspond to TRBD1 or TRBD2 (5 bases each). V dropped 6 bases and J dropped 6 bases, with 33 bases sitting between them. The CDR3 runs to 19 residues.